Presented here are 32 T cell receptor beta chains from one specimen sequenced in a study of OX40 agonist ivuxolimab in advanced cancers. Measured with immunoSEQ multiplex PCR; TCRdb has only the in-frame clones, and not every one. The sample includes some 95,000 clones, about 85% of them seen just once. The starting material was CD4+ or CD8+ T cells sorted from blood, obtained in a trial of the OX40 agonist ivuxolimab. The receptors derive from an adult with an advanced solid tumor such as melanoma, head and neck, liver or kidney cancer.

This clone was seen a single time. The V and J genes are TRBV18 and TRBJ1-4; D remains unclear. Germline lookup yields CDR1 KGHSH and CDR2 LQKENI. Trimming cost V 8 bases and J 0 bases, with 10 bases left between them. The CDR3 covers 14 residues. CDR3 nucleotide sequence: TGTGCCAGCACGGACGGTACAACTAATGAAAAACTGTTTTTT. It specifies CASTDGTTNEKLFF. The entire variable domain, with the rest obtained from reference TRBV18 and TRBJ1-4, is as follows: NAGVMQNPRHLVRRRGQEARLRCSPMKGHSHVYWYRQLPEEGLKFMVYLQKENIIDESGMPKERFSAEFPKEGPSILRIQQVVRGDSAAYFCASTDGTTNEKLFFGSGTQLSVL.

This clone turned up a few times. The V call is TRBV5-1, the J call TRBJ2-1; TRBD2 matches 10 bases. The germline V gene has CDR1 SGHRS and CDR2 YFSETQ. V lost 5 bases to trimming and J lost 8 bases; unmatched junction nucleotides: 10. The CDR3 has 15 residues. As DNA, the CDR3 is TGCGCCAGCAGACCCACCGGACTAGCGGAGGATGAGCAGTTCTTC. Amino acid sequence: CASRPTGLAEDEQFF.

The rearrangement uses TRBV6-5 and TRBJ2-3; the D is unclear. V gave up 7 bases and J gave up 1 base, with 9 bases separating them. The CDR3 runs to 13 residues. The germline CDR1 and CDR2 sequences are MNHEY and SVGAGI. DNA for the CDR3: TGTGCCAGCACAGAGACCGGCACAGATACGCAGTATTTT. Amino acids: CASTETGTDTQYF.

The rearrangement uses TRBV19 and TRBJ2-2; 7 bases align to TRBD2. Germline CDR1 is LNHDA and CDR2 is SQIVND (reference sequence). The V gene end was trimmed by 7 bases and the J gene end by 6 bases; junction bases not matched to a gene: 5. CDR3 length: 13 amino acids. CDR3 residues: CASNGRRAGELFF. The CDR3 DNA reads TGTGCCAGTAACGGGAGGCGGGCCGGGGAGCTGTTTTTT.

The V and J genes are TRBV28 and TRBJ1-5; the D gene is possibly TRBD1 (5 bases). The CDR3 loop spans 14 amino acids. Germline loops: CDR1 MDHEN, CDR2 SYDVKM. The ends were cut back, 2 bases at V and 7 bases at J, with 12 bases in the middle. DNA of the CDR3: TGTGCCAGCAGTTTAGGGGGGTCTGGGCAGCCCCAGCATTTT. It translates to CASSLGGSGQPQHF.

V usage is TRBV27 and J usage is TRBJ2-7; D is possibly TRBD2 (6 bases). Germline V gives CDR1 MNHEY, CDR2 SMNVEV (reference sequence). The V and J ends lost 4 bases and 6 bases respectively, with 13 bases between them. CDR3 size: 13 residues. The CDR3 spells CASSSRRGGEQYV. In DNA form, the CDR3 reads TGTGCCAGCAGTTCGCGGCGGGGTGGCGAGCAGTACGTC.

Only one count was recorded for this clone. The chain is built from TRBV4-2 and TRBJ2-3, with D uncertain. V dropped 1 base and J dropped 1 base, with 3 bases sitting between them. The germline V gene encodes CDR1 LGHNA and CDR2 YNFKEQ. CDR3 size: 13 residues. The CDR3 nucleotides read TGTGCCAGCAGCCAAGTTGGCACAGATACGCAGTATTTT. Its protein product is CASSQVGTDTQYF.

The chain combines TRBV13 with TRBJ1-1; D might be TRBD1 (6 bases). Deletions cut 1 base from V and 5 bases from J, with 11 bases between. The CDR3 runs 14 residues. Germline CDR1 PRHDT, CDR2 FYEKMQ (reference sequence). The CDR3 reads CASSLAGRGTEAFF. Written as DNA, the CDR3 is TGTGCCAGCAGCTTAGCAGGGAGGGGGACTGAAGCTTTCTTT.

V usage is TRBV2 and J usage is TRBJ2-2; D unclear. This CDR3 region has 15 residues. Germline loops: CDR1 SNHLY, CDR2 FYNNEI. Trimming removed 5 bases at V and 4 bases at J, with 14 bases between. The CDR3 region is CASSLEYRSTGELFF. DNA of the CDR3: TGTGCCAGCAGTCTAGAGTACCGGAGCACCGGGGAGCTGTTTTTT.

The chain recombines TRBV11-1 with TRBJ1-1; TRBD1 matches at 7 bases. With V trimmed by 5 bases and J by 5 bases, 11 bases remained unmatched. The CDR3 runs to 15 residues. Looked up from germline, CDR1 is SGHAT and CDR2 is FQDESV (reference sequence). The CDR3 DNA reads as TGTGCCAGCAGCCCCGACAGGGCGAGAAGGACTGAAGCTTTCTTT. Amino acid sequence: CASSPDRARRTEAFF.

The chain recombines TRBV4-2 with TRBJ1-1; D gene ambiguous. Trimming removed 0 bases from V and 0 bases from J, with 5 bases in between. The CDR3 contains 14 residues. Germline CDR1 reads LGHNA; CDR2 reads YNFKEQ. This CDR3 is CASSQDYLNTEAFF. In DNA, the CDR3 is TGTGCCAGCAGCCAAGATTATCTGAACACTGAAGCTTTCTTT.

The V and J genes are TRBV5-4 and TRBJ2-7; D is undetermined. The V gene's germline CDR1 is SGHNT and CDR2 YYREEE (reference sequence). The CDR3 loop spans 19 amino acids. The germline V and J ends were trimmed by 4 bases and 4 bases, with 30 bases remaining between them. The DNA of the CDR3 is TGTGCCAGCAGCCACGGTCCGGCCGGACCCCTCCCGCAAAAATACGAGCAGTACTTC. This sequence encodes CASSHGPAGPLPQKYEQYF.

The chain has TRBV19 and TRBJ2-2; D possibly uses TRBD1 or TRBD2 (5 bases each). V was clipped by 7 bases and J by 0 bases, with 18 bases between them. The CDR3 extends over 17 amino acids. The germline gives CDR1 LNHDA, CDR2 SQIVND (reference sequence). The CDR3, as DNA: TGTGCCAGTACCGGGGATCCTAAAGGGGCGAACACCGGGGAGCTGTTTTTT. This sequence encodes CASTGDPKGANTGELFF.

The chain recombines TRBV7-9 with TRBJ2-5; 7 bases align to TRBD2. J was trimmed by 4 bases and V by 6 bases; bases with no gene match: 11. The V gene's germline CDR1 is SEHNR and CDR2 FQNEAQ (reference sequence). CDR3 length equals 15 residues. CDR3 loop: CASSREAGVPETQYF. As DNA, the CDR3 is TGTGCCAGCAGTCGAGAGGCGGGGGTCCCAGAGACCCAGTACTTC.

The chain combines TRBV10-3 with TRBJ2-3, with 11 bases fitting TRBD2. CDR3 length equals 19 residues. Germline CDR1 is ENHRY and CDR2 is SYGVKD. With V trimmed by 4 bases and J by 2 bases, 14 bases remained unmatched. As DNA, the CDR3 is TGTGCCATCAGTGGCCCCGATTCGACTAGCGGGGCAAACACAGATACGCAGTATTTT. It codes for CAISGPDSTSGANTDTQYF.

The J gene is TRBJ1-3, the V gene TRBV7-3; tentatively, D is TRBD1 (5 bases). Trimming took off 5 bases at V and 8 bases at J, with 13 bases between the two ends. The germline gives CDR1 SGHTA, CDR2 FQGTGA. This CDR3 is built from 13 residues. Written as DNA, the CDR3 is TGTGCCAGCAGCAAAGGACCACAGGACACCATATATTTT. Its protein is CASSKGPQDTIYF.

V gene TRBV7-9 combines with J gene TRBJ2-3; D remains unclear. The CDR3 is 12 amino acids. Germline CDR1 and CDR2: SEHNR and FQNEAQ (reference sequence). V lost 4 bases and J 3 bases, leaving 5 bases between the germline ends. CDR3 nucleotide sequence: TGTGCCAGCAGCTCCACGACAGATACGCAGTATTTT. Translating gives CASSSTTDTQYF. The entire variable domain, with the rest obtained from reference TRBV7-9 and TRBJ2-3, is as follows: DTGVSQNPRHKITKRGQNVTFRCDPISEHNRLYWYRQTLGQGPEFLTYFQNEAQLEKSRLLSDRFSAERPKGSFSTLEIQRTEQGDSAMYLCASSSTTDTQYFGPGTRLTVL.

The CDR3 spells CASSGQNQPQHF. CDR3 in DNA: TGTGCCAGCAGTGGACAGAATCAGCCCCAGCATTTT. V usage is TRBV28 and J usage is TRBJ1-5, with D perhaps matching TRBD1 (6 bases). The germline V and J ends were trimmed by 5 bases and 4 bases, with 6 bases remaining between them. Germline V gives CDR1 MDHEN, CDR2 SYDVKM. The length of the CDR3 is 12 residues. Full variable domain (rest looked up from reference TRBV28 and TRBJ1-5): DVKVTQSSRYLVKRTGEKVFLECVQDMDHENMFWYRQDPGLGLRLIYFSYDVKMKEKGDIPEGYSVSREKKERFSLILESASTNQTSMYLCASSGQNQPQHFGDGTRLSIL.

J is TRBJ1-3 and V is TRBV27; possibly TRBD1 for D (5 bases). This CDR3 has 15 residues. V lost 5 bases, J lost 4 bases, and 15 bases lay in between. Germline loops: CDR1 MNHEY, CDR2 SMNVEV (reference sequence). The CDR3 sequence: CASSPIRGGGNTIYF. CDR3 DNA sequence: TGTGCCAGCAGTCCAATTCGGGGGGGAGGAAACACCATATATTTT.

The chain joins TRBV10-3 to TRBJ1-5, with 7 positions matching TRBD1. V trimming: 0 bases; J trimming: 6 bases; junction bases outside the gene matches: 5. The V gene's germline CDR1 is ENHRY and CDR2 SYGVKD. The CDR3 is made up of 15 amino acids. CDR3 protein: CAISESTTGSQPQHF. The CDR3 DNA sequence: TGTGCCATCAGTGAGTCAACGACAGGGAGTCAGCCCCAGCATTTT.

V and J are TRBV10-3 and TRBJ1-3, with D hard to call. V was clipped by 5 bases and J by 0 bases, with 11 bases between them. Germline V CDR1 and CDR2: ENHRY, SYGVKD. The CDR3 sequence is 15 residues long. This CDR3 is CAISPALISGNTIYF. For the CDR3, the DNA is TGTGCCATCAGTCCAGCCCTGATCTCTGGAAACACCATATATTTT.

J is TRBJ1-1 and V is TRBV5-4; 10 positions match TRBD1. The CDR3 covers 13 residues. J was trimmed by 5 bases and V by 4 bases; bases with no gene match: 2. The germline gives CDR1 SGHNT, CDR2 YYREEE (reference sequence). The CDR3 is CASSRTGGTEAFF. CDR3 nucleotides: TGTGCCAGCAGCCGGACAGGGGGGACTGAAGCTTTCTTT.

The chain joins TRBV28 to TRBJ2-7; tentative D call: TRBD1 (5 bases). From germline, CDR1 is MDHEN and CDR2 SYDVKM. The CDR3 contains 14 residues. Trimming removed 7 bases from V and 2 bases from J, with 15 bases in between. CDR3 sequence (DNA): TGTGCCAGCACTCTGGGGAAGGGGACCTACGAGCAGTACTTC. Protein sequence: CASTLGKGTYEQYF.

The chain couples TRBV4-1 to TRBJ1-1; no firm D call. The CDR3 contains 12 residues. The V end was cut by 6 bases, the J end by 7 bases, with 12 bases between. Germline V CDR1 and CDR2: MGHRA, YSYEKL. In DNA, the CDR3 is TGCGCCAGCAGGGGAAGGTCGGTTGAAGCTTTCTTT. As protein: CASRGRSVEAFF.

This rearrangement joins TRBV28 to TRBJ1-6; 9 nucleotides match TRBD1. Germline V gives CDR1 MDHEN, CDR2 SYDVKM. V shed 5 bases, J shed 1 base, and the junction held 3 bases outside the gene matches. The length of the CDR3 is 16 residues. In DNA, the CDR3 is TGTGCCAGCAGTACAGGGGGCAGGTCCTATAATTCACCCCTCCACTTT. Translating it yields CASSTGGRSYNSPLHF.

The chain combines TRBV7-3 with TRBJ1-3; no firm D call. The length of the CDR3 is 15 residues. Germline V lookup: CDR1 SGHTA, CDR2 FQGTGA. V was pared by 9 bases and J by 0 bases, with 15 bases between. The CDR3 loop reads CARRPNWNSGNTIYF. CDR3 bases: TGTGCCAGACGCCCGAACTGGAACTCTGGAAACACCATATATTTT.

V and J are TRBV28 and TRBJ2-1; 11 bases are a match to TRBD2. The CDR3 extends over 15 amino acids. J was trimmed by 10 bases and V by 5 bases; bases with no gene match: 10. Germline assignment: CDR1 MDHEN and CDR2 SYDVKM. The CDR3 protein is CASSVGLAAALEQFF. CDR3 nucleotide sequence: TGTGCCAGCAGTGTGGGACTAGCGGCCGCCTTGGAGCAGTTCTTC.

Note on this clone: The DNA is left out, because the CDR3 cannot be placed on it with certainty; the CDR3 is given as TCRdb lists it. The chain uses TRBV28 and TRBJ2-1; the table gives TRBD1 as D, unverified against the DNA. Germline V gene sequence: CDR1 MDHEN, CDR2 SYDVKM. The CDR3 comprises 15 residues, both ends counted. The CDR3 is CASSSGQGAYNEQFF.

CDR3 protein: CSPGHPPYEQYV. CDR3 bases: TGCAGCCCAGGACACCCCCCCTACGAGCAGTACGTC. This chain links TRBV29-1 with TRBJ2-7; TRBD1 might be the D (5 bases). The CDR3 has 12 residues. V was trimmed by 8 bases and J by 2 bases, leaving 13 bases between them. Per the germline V gene, CDR1 is SQVTM and CDR2 is ANQGSEA.

The chain carries TRBV4-1 and TRBJ1-1; the D gene is possibly TRBD1 (6 bases). The CDR3 length is 16 residues. Germline V gene lookup returns CDR1 MGHRA and CDR2 YSYEKL. V was clipped by 2 bases and J by 4 bases, with 17 bases between them. The CDR3, as DNA: TGCGCCAGCAGCCAAAAACCACTCAGGGGTCCCACTGAAGCTTTCTTT. This gives the protein CASSQKPLRGPTEAFF.

This chain links TRBV6-6 with TRBJ1-5; D unclear. The germline V and J ends were trimmed by 7 bases and 7 bases, with 20 bases remaining between them. The CDR3 runs to 15 residues. Germline assignment: CDR1 MNHNY and CDR2 SVGAGI (reference sequence). As DNA, the CDR3 is TGTGCCAGCACTACCGTTGGAGGGCTCTGGCAGCCCCAGCATTTT. It is translated as CASTTVGGLWQPQHF.

V and J are TRBV7-2 and TRBJ2-1; no clear D. From germline, CDR1 is SGHTA and CDR2 FQGNSA. Trimming pared 0 bases from V and 4 bases from J, leaving 7 bases between. The CDR3 sequence is 14 residues long. The CDR3 DNA is TGTGCCAGCAGCTTAGCGAACGGATACAATGAGCAGTTCTTC. Translation: CASSLANGYNEQFF.